The clone carrying this TCR beta chain was counted at least ten times. What it recognizes is unknown. The repertoire came from unfractionated whole blood and reflected all unsorted peripheral T cells. Reverse transcription used around 500 ng RNA and constant-region primers for alpha and beta. Separate chain-specific third strand synthesis with multiplexing indices produced the alpha and beta libraries. A 5' RACE adapter with a random hexamer and the SP2 primer site was joined to cDNA. A 12-nucleotide barcode per molecule came from two concatenated random hexamers added pre-amplification. TCRdb itself ran the 5' RACE reads through MiXCR, one entry per CDR3 protein. The sample holds roughly 15,000 distinct CDR3 sequences, more than 8.5% seen once. Germline V CDR1 and CDR2: DFQATT, SNEGSKA (reference sequence). The CDR3 sequence is 17 residues long. Unmatched junction bases numbered 10, after V lost 3 bases and J lost 2 bases.

The record originates from a study of HIV-infected patients and healthy controls. Study-wide results and limits: Healthy controls carried many MAIT alpha-chain CDR3s, while HIV+ repertoires had few.

Sequencing was carried out using blood. The chain is built from TRBV20-1 and TRBJ1-5, with 10 bases matching TRBD1. This receptor was identified in an adult in good health. CDR3 sequence: CSASRRDRGFGNQPQHF. The DNA of the CDR3 is TGCAGTGCTAGTCGCCGGGACAGGGGTTTTGGCAATCAGCCCCAGCATTTT.